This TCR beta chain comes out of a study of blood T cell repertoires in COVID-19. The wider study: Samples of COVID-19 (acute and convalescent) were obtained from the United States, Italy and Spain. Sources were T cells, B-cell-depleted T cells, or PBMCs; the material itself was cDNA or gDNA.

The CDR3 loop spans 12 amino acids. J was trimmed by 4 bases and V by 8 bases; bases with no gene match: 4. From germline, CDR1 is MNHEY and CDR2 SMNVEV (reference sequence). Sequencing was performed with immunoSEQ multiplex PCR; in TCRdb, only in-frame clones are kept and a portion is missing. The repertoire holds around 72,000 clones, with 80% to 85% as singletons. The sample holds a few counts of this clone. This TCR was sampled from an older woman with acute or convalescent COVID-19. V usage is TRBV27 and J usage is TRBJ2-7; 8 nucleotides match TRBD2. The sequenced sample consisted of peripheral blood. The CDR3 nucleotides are TGTGCCAGCGGCGGGAGGACTTACGAGCAGTACTTC. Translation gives CASGGRTYEQYF.